This entry lists 15 T cell receptor beta chains sequenced from one sample in a study of technical replicates of blood from a few donors. Clones were sequenced by immunoSEQ multiplex PCR, and TCRdb holds only the in-frame ones, with some missing. The sample carries more than 70,000 clones, 75% to 95% recorded once. Sequences were obtained from T cells isolated from PBMCs. All receptors derive from a human donor in good health.

This sequence joins TRBV5-1 and TRBJ2-4, with D uncertain. This CDR3 is 16 amino acids long. Trimming took 4 bases from V and 0 from J, leaving 14 bases between them. Per the germline V gene, CDR1 is SGHRS and CDR2 is YFSETQ. The CDR3 loop reads CASSRLGELAKNIQYF. Here the CDR3 DNA reads TGCGCCAGCAGCCGCCTGGGCGAGCTAGCCAAAAACATTCAGTACTTC.

This clone showed up just once. V is TRBV19 and J is TRBJ2-7; D perhaps matches TRBD2 (6 bases). CDR3 length: 15 residues. Per germline, CDR1 LNHDA and CDR2 SQIVND (reference sequence). Deletions cut 3 bases from V and 2 bases from J, with 14 bases between. The CDR3 region is CASSIVGRGAYEQYF. In nucleotides, the CDR3 is TGTGCCAGTAGTATCGTCGGGAGAGGAGCCTACGAGCAGTACTTC.

This clone has just one count. J is TRBJ2-2 and V is TRBV4-1; D is unresolved. The CDR3 has 12 residues. The germline V gene encodes CDR1 MGHRA and CDR2 YSYEKL. Trimming shortened V by 1 base and J by 8 bases, and 5 bases separated the two germline ends. CDR3 region: CASSQVLGELFF. The CDR3 region has the DNA TGCGCCAGCAGCCAAGTTCTGGGGGAGCTGTTTTTT.

The rearrangement links TRBV4-1 to TRBJ2-1; TRBD1 matches at 7 bases. The CDR3 spans 17 residues. The germline gives CDR1 MGHRA, CDR2 YSYEKL. Trimming cost V 5 bases and J 4 bases; bases outside gene matches: 14. CDR3 DNA sequence: TGCGCCAGCAGCGCTACTGACAGGGACCCTCCTTACAATGAGCAGTTCTTC. Protein product: CASSATDRDPPYNEQFF.

A word on this clone: One junction end disagrees with the germline gene, perhaps due to a read error. This rearrangement joins TRBV5-4 to TRBJ2-1; D is possibly TRBD2 (6 bases). Germline CDR1 SGHNT, CDR2 YYREEE (reference sequence). The CDR3 extends over 15 amino acids. The CDR3 DNA is TGTGCCAGCACCTTGGGTGGGCTAGCGCTGAATGAGCAGTTCTTC. As protein: CASTLGGLALNEQFF.

The genes are TRBV6-6 and TRBJ2-3; 7 bases are a match to TRBD1. Germline trimming cut 0 bases from V and 4 bases from J; bases unmatched to any gene: 4. This CDR3 region has 15 residues. Germline values: CDR1 MNHNY, CDR2 SVGAGI (reference sequence). CDR3 protein: CASSYSRQGADTQYF. CDR3 DNA sequence: TGTGCCAGCAGTTACTCCCGACAGGGCGCAGATACGCAGTATTTT.

The chain joins TRBV28 to TRBJ2-5; D gene ambiguous. Germline CDR1 reads MDHEN; CDR2 reads SYDVKM. Trimming removed 3 bases from V and 0 bases from J, with 14 bases in between. CDR3 length equals 16 residues. The CDR3 DNA follows: TGTGCCAGCAGTTTCCGACGGCGGATGTACCAAGAGACCCAGTACTTC. Amino acids: CASSFRRRMYQETQYF.

This chain links TRBV5-4 with TRBJ1-2, with 9 bases matching TRBD1. The CDR3 sequence is 14 residues long. The V gene end was trimmed by 2 bases and the J gene end by 8 bases; junction bases not matched to a gene: 7. The V gene's germline CDR1 is SGHNT and CDR2 YYREEE (reference sequence). CDR3 sequence reads: CASSFLGQGKGYTF. DNA of the CDR3: TGTGCCAGCAGCTTTCTTGGACAGGGGAAGGGCTACACCTTC. Full variable domain (outside the CDR3, taken from reference TRBV5-4 and TRBJ1-2): ETGVTQSPTHLIKTRGQQVTLRCSSQSGHNTVSWYQQALGQGPQFIFQYYREEENGRGNFPPRFSGLQFPNYSSELNVNALELDDSALYLCASSFLGQGKGYTFGSGTRLTVV.

The chain combines TRBV9 with TRBJ2-3; TRBD1 agrees at 10 bases. Germline V gene lookup returns CDR1 SGDLS and CDR2 YYNGEE. This CDR3 has 15 residues. With V trimmed by 0 bases and J by 5 bases, 3 bases remained unmatched. In DNA, the CDR3 is TGTGCCAGCAGCGTAGGGGGACAGGGGTTAGATACGCAGTATTTT. Protein product: CASSVGGQGLDTQYF.

This chain connects TRBV10-3 to TRBJ1-1; D is unclear. The CDR3 is 14 residues long. The V end was cut by 2 bases, the J end by 0 bases, with 7 bases between. The V gene's germline CDR1 is ENHRY and CDR2 SYGVKD. The CDR3 reads CAISEHILNTEAFF. The CDR3 DNA is TGTGCCATCAGTGAGCACATCTTGAACACTGAAGCTTTCTTT.

In DNA form, the CDR3 reads TGTGCCAGCAGCTTTGGAGACGAGCAGTACTTC. It is translated as CASSFGDEQYF. This chain connects TRBV7-9 to TRBJ2-7; D gene uncertain. CDR3 size: 11 residues. The V gene's germline CDR1 is SEHNR and CDR2 FQNEAQ (reference sequence). Trimming took 3 bases from V and 5 from J, leaving 5 bases between them.

This clone was seen only once. The CDR3 is CASSLYRDRITYEQYF. CDR3 bases: TGTGCCAGCAGCTTATACCGGGACAGGATAACCTACGAGCAGTACTTC. The V call is TRBV11-3, the J call TRBJ2-7, with 8 bases fitting TRBD1. Germline-derived CDR1 and CDR2 are SGHNT and YENEEA. The CDR3 totals 16 residues. V shed 2 bases, J shed 2 bases, and the junction held 8 bases outside the gene matches.

This chain joins TRBV2 and TRBJ2-1; the D gene is possibly TRBD2 (6 bases). From germline, CDR1 is SNHLY and CDR2 FYNNEI. The CDR3 length is 13 residues. The V end lost 4 bases, the J end lost 11 bases, and 15 bases lay between the germline ends. In nucleotides, the CDR3 is TGTGCCAGCAGTGTCCAGGGAGGAGGGAAGCAGTTCTTC. It is translated as CASSVQGGGKQFF. Filled out from reference TRBV2 and TRBJ2-1, the complete variable domain reads EPEVTQTPSHQVTQMGQEVILRCVPISNHLYFYWYRQILGQKVEFLVSFYNNEISEKSEIFDDQFSVERPDGSNFTLKIRSTKLEDSAMYFCASSVQGGGKQFFGPGTRLTVL.

This clone appeared a single time. The chain uses TRBV19 and TRBJ2-7; no clear D gene. The CDR3 covers 13 residues. V lost 0 bases and J lost 3, with 6 bases in between. The germline V gene has CDR1 LNHDA and CDR2 SQIVND (reference sequence). CDR3 sequence: CASSIDPVYEQYF. The DNA for the CDR3 is TGTGCCAGTAGTATAGATCCGGTCTACGAGCAGTACTTC.

This chain uses TRBV4-1 with TRBJ2-1, with 8 positions matching TRBD2. V shed 4 bases, J shed 8 bases, and the junction held 13 bases outside the gene matches. CDR3 size: 16 residues. The germline V gene has CDR1 MGHRA and CDR2 YSYEKL. CDR3 residues: CASSPAPSGSKYEQFF. CDR3 sequence (DNA): TGCGCCAGCAGCCCGGCCCCCAGCGGGAGTAAGTATGAGCAGTTCTTC.